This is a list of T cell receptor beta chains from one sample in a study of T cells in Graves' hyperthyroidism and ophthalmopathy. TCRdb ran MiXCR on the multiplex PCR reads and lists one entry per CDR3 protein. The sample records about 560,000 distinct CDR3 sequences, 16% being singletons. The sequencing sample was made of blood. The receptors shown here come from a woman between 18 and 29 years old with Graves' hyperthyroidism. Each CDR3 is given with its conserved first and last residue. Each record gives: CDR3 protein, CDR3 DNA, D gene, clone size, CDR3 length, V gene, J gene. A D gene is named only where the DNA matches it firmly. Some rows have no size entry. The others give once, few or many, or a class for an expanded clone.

CDR3 protein: CASSFMGTGSTGELFF; CDR3 DNA: TGTGCCAGCAGTTTCATGGGGACAGGCTCCACCGGGGAGCTGTTTTTT; D gene: TRBD1; clone size: many; CDR3 length: 16; V gene: TRBV6-1; J gene: TRBJ2-2
CDR3 protein: CASSPGGGRGYEKLFF; CDR3 DNA: TGTGCCAGCAGCCCCGGCGGGGGGCGCGGGTATGAAAAACTGTTTTTT; D gene: -; clone size: many; CDR3 length: 16; V gene: TRBV3-1; J gene: TRBJ1-4
CDR3 protein: CASVPRDRRSTDTQYF; CDR3 DNA: TGTGCCAGCGTACCAAGGGACCGCCGATCCACAGATACGCAGTATTTT; D gene: -; clone size: many; CDR3 length: 16; V gene: TRBV6-1; J gene: TRBJ2-3
CDR3 protein: CASRLGTSGDYNEQFF; CDR3 DNA: TGTGCCAGCAGGCTTGGGACTAGCGGGGACTACAATGAGCAGTTCTTC; D gene: TRBD2; clone size: -; CDR3 length: 16; V gene: TRBV28; J gene: TRBJ2-1
CDR3 protein: CASKGTGNNEQFF; CDR3 DNA: TGTGCCAGCAAGGGGACAGGGAACAATGAGCAGTTCTTC; D gene: TRBD1; clone size: many; CDR3 length: 13; V gene: TRBV2; J gene: TRBJ2-1
CDR3 protein: CASSPQGPGIRPLHF; CDR3 DNA: TGCGCCAGCAGCCCCCAGGGACCGGGCATTCGACCCCTCCACTTT; D gene: -; clone size: few; CDR3 length: 15; V gene: TRBV4-1; J gene: TRBJ1-6
CDR3 protein: CASSTRQANYGYTF; CDR3 DNA: TGTGCCAGCAGTACCCGACAGGCTAACTATGGCTACACCTTC; D gene: -; clone size: many; CDR3 length: 14; V gene: TRBV27; J gene: TRBJ1-2
CDR3 protein: CASSFRTDHSGNTIYF; CDR3 DNA: TGTGCCAGCAGCTTCCGGACGGACCACTCTGGAAACACCATATATTTT; D gene: -; clone size: few; CDR3 length: 16; V gene: TRBV3-1; J gene: TRBJ1-3
CDR3 protein: CASSRGMNTEAFF; CDR3 DNA: TGTGCCAGCAGCAGAGGGATGAACACTGAAGCTTTCTTT; D gene: -; clone size: many; CDR3 length: 13; V gene: TRBV28; J gene: TRBJ1-1
CDR3 protein: CSARQAGANVLTF; CDR3 DNA: TGCAGTGCTAGACAGGCCGGGGCCAACGTCCTGACTTTC; D gene: -; clone size: few; CDR3 length: 13; V gene: TRBV20-1; J gene: TRBJ2-6
CDR3 protein: CASSENWGSYNEQFF; CDR3 DNA: TGTGCCAGCAGTGAGAACTGGGGTTCCTACAATGAGCAGTTCTTC; D gene: -; clone size: many; CDR3 length: 15; V gene: TRBV6-1; J gene: TRBJ2-1
CDR3 protein: CASSQFWTESNQPQHF; CDR3 DNA: TGCGCCAGCAGCCAGTTTTGGACGGAAAGCAATCAGCCCCAGCATTTT; D gene: -; clone size: -; CDR3 length: 16; V gene: TRBV4-3; J gene: TRBJ1-5
CDR3 protein: CASGQYGTVNTEAFF; CDR3 DNA: TGTGCCAGCGGACAATACGGGACGGTGAACACTGAAGCTTTCTTT; D gene: -; clone size: many; CDR3 length: 15; V gene: TRBV12-3/TRBV12-4; J gene: TRBJ1-1
CDR3 protein: CASSVRTLGVRLLEQFF; CDR3 DNA: TGTGCCAGCAGCGTTAGGACATTAGGCGTACGACTACTCGAGCAGTTCTTC; D gene: -; clone size: many; CDR3 length: 17; V gene: TRBV11-2; J gene: TRBJ2-1
CDR3 protein: CSAPGTSWVGQYF; CDR3 DNA: TGCAGTGCTCCCGGGACTAGCTGGGTAGGGCAGTACTTC; D gene: TRBD2; clone size: -; CDR3 length: 13; V gene: TRBV20-1; J gene: TRBJ2-7
CDR3 protein: CASSAEGTNYGYTF; CDR3 DNA: TGCGCCAGCAGTGCCGAGGGGACTAACTATGGCTACACCTTC; D gene: -; clone size: -; CDR3 length: 14; V gene: TRBV10-1; J gene: TRBJ1-2
CDR3 protein: CASSLTGRGQPQHF; CDR3 DNA: TGTGCCAGCTCACTGACAGGGAGAGGTCAGCCCCAGCATTTT; D gene: TRBD1; clone size: few; CDR3 length: 14; V gene: TRBV18; J gene: TRBJ1-5
CDR3 protein: CASGSLAGVYNEQFF; CDR3 DNA: TGTGCTAGTGGTTCCCTAGCGGGAGTGTACAATGAGCAGTTCTTC; D gene: TRBD2; clone size: -; CDR3 length: 15; V gene: TRBV12-5; J gene: TRBJ2-1
CDR3 protein: CASSPASASTDTQYF; CDR3 DNA: TGTGCCAGCTCACCGGCTAGCGCTAGCACAGATACGCAGTATTTT; D gene: -; clone size: few; CDR3 length: 15; V gene: TRBV18; J gene: TRBJ2-3
CDR3 protein: CASSFSAINYGYTF; CDR3 DNA: TGTGCCAGCAGTTTCTCGGCAATTAACTATGGCTACACCTTC; D gene: -; clone size: -; CDR3 length: 14; V gene: TRBV27; J gene: TRBJ1-2
CDR3 protein: CASSLPGTPIYEQYF; CDR3 DNA: TGTGCCAGCAGCCTCCCCGGGACACCAATCTACGAGCAGTACTTC; D gene: -; clone size: -; CDR3 length: 15; V gene: TRBV7-9; J gene: TRBJ2-7
CDR3 protein: CASSTRADRGAHEQYF; CDR3 DNA: TGTGCCAGTAGCACGCGTGCTGACAGGGGAGCCCACGAGCAGTACTTC; D gene: TRBD1; clone size: few; CDR3 length: 16; V gene: TRBV19; J gene: TRBJ2-7
CDR3 protein: CASSDSVGNQPQHF; CDR3 DNA: TGTGCCAGCAGTGACAGTGTCGGCAATCAGCCCCAGCATTTT; D gene: -; clone size: many; CDR3 length: 14; V gene: TRBV2; J gene: TRBJ1-5
CDR3 protein: CASGGENTGELFF; CDR3 DNA: TGTGCCAGCGGGGGCGAGAACACCGGGGAGCTGTTTTTT; D gene: -; clone size: -; CDR3 length: 13; V gene: TRBV7-3; J gene: TRBJ2-2
CDR3 protein: CASSFSGAQGAQYF; CDR3 DNA: TGTGCCAGCAGTTTTTCGGGGGCTCAGGGGGCCCAGTACTTC; D gene: -; clone size: -; CDR3 length: 14; V gene: TRBV28; J gene: TRBJ2-5
CDR3 protein: CASSPMDQTRSGYTF; CDR3 DNA: TGTGCCAGCAGTCCGATGGACCAAACGAGAAGTGGCTACACCTTC; D gene: -; clone size: many; CDR3 length: 15; V gene: TRBV12-3/TRBV12-4; J gene: TRBJ1-2
CDR3 protein: CASGGGSSYEQYF; CDR3 DNA: TGTGCCAGCGGGGGGGGGTCGTCCTACGAGCAGTACTTC; D gene: TRBD2; clone size: -; CDR3 length: 13; V gene: TRBV7-6; J gene: TRBJ2-7
CDR3 protein: CASSQEGENSPEAFF; CDR3 DNA: TGTGCCAGCAGCCAAGAGGGGGAGAACAGCCCTGAAGCTTTCTTT; D gene: -; clone size: -; CDR3 length: 15; V gene: TRBV7-3; J gene: TRBJ1-1
CDR3 protein: CASSLAGVFSEQYF; CDR3 DNA: TGTGCCAGCAGCCTAGCGGGAGTTTTTTCCGAGCAGTACTTC; D gene: TRBD2; clone size: -; CDR3 length: 14; V gene: TRBV3-1; J gene: TRBJ2-7